This T cell receptor beta chain was recorded in a study of vaccination and CD4 T cells after COVID-19. The treatment denotes: approximately nine-day PBMC culture with coronavirus spike peptide pools or control peptides (ViraFEST assay). ViraFEST used peptide pools to expand antigen-specific T cells and subsequently sequenced their TCRs. Researchers used the Oncomine TCR Beta short-read assay to sequence DNA from cultured CD4+ T cells. The genomic DNA was obtained from cultured CD4+ T cells by extraction with the QIAamp micro DNA kit. TCRdb re-analysed the PCR reads in MiXCR, keeping a single row per CDR3 protein. The sample lists about 20,000 distinct CDR3 sequences; around 38% were seen once. With regard to this clonotype: Its antigen is still unknown.

CDR3 length: 14 residues. V shed 5 bases, J shed 4 bases, and the junction held 5 bases outside the gene matches. CDR1 is SGHTA, CDR2 FQGNSA, per germline. The chain carries TRBV7-2 and TRBJ2-5; 9 bases agree with TRBD2. The material was CD4+ T cells from blood, cultured in vitro, obtained before SARS-CoV-2 vaccination. This receptor was identified in a human donor who received a COVID-19 vaccine. The CDR3 coding sequence is TGTGCCAGCAGCCGGGGACTAGCTACAGAGACCCAGTACTTC. Encoded protein: CASSRGLATETQYF.